The 27 T cell receptor beta chains below all came from one sample that was sequenced in a study of monozygotic twins with inflammatory bowel disease. For each CDR3 protein, TCRdb gives one entry from its re-call of the 5' RACE reads, without DNA. The sample table sets out more than 300,000 distinct CDR3 sequences. Sequencing was carried out using blood. The receptor source for this set is a human donor with ulcerative colitis or Crohn's disease, or a healthy co-twin of an affected twin (not recorded which).

V and J are TRBV5-8 and TRBJ2-2. The CDR3 runs to 14 residues. Per the germline V gene, CDR1 is SGHTS and CDR2 is YDEGEE. This chain's CDR3 is CASSLATRTGELFF.

The CDR3 reads CASSLVGTSSGELFF. The V call is TRBV5-1, the J call TRBJ2-2; no DNA is available, so the TRBD1 call from TCRdb remains unchecked. The germline CDR1 and CDR2 sequences are SGHRS and YFSETQ. The CDR3 extends over 15 amino acids.

V is TRBV6-2 or TRBV6-3 and J is TRBJ1-1. The CDR3 has 12 amino acids. In germline, CDR1 is MNHEY, CDR2 SVGEGT. CDR3 region: CASRRDNTEAFF.

The chain links TRBV20-1 to TRBJ1-6; TCRdb indicates TRBD1, and absent DNA this call remains unverified. The length of the CDR3 is 16 residues. CDR1 and CDR2 (germline): DFQATT, SNEGSKA (reference sequence). The CDR3 protein is CSASGQGFSYNSPLHF.

This chain connects TRBV7-9 to TRBJ2-1; TCRdb reports TRBD2, a call that lacks DNA to check it against. The CDR3 contains 16 residues. The V gene's germline CDR1 is SEHNR and CDR2 FQNEAQ (reference sequence). CDR3 region: CASSSRAVVPSNEQFF.

The chain joins TRBV6-2 or TRBV6-3 to TRBJ2-2. The CDR3 extends over 13 amino acids. From germline, CDR1 is MNHEY and CDR2 SVGEGT. CDR3 protein: CASSYSAAGELFF.

The chain employs TRBV12-3 or TRBV12-4 and TRBJ2-7; TCRdb lists TRBD1, though no DNA is available to test this call. The CDR3 is 14 residues long. CDR3 sequence: CASSLATGTDEQYF.

V gene TRBV4-3 combines with J gene TRBJ2-3. CDR3 length: 17 amino acids. CDR1 is LGHNA and CDR2 is YSLEER in the germline V gene. CDR3 in amino acids: CASSQDRRSLGADTQYF.

The chain employs TRBV12-3 or TRBV12-4 and TRBJ2-5; TCRdb proposes TRBD2, but this gene call is untestable without DNA. The CDR3 covers 15 residues. CDR3 amino acids: CASSLLQGGEETQYF.

The chain joins TRBV30 to TRBJ1-5. CDR1 is GTSNPN, CDR2 SVGIG, per germline (reference sequence). This CDR3 contains 13 residues. Here the CDR3 reads CAWSVQSGQPQHF.

V and J are TRBV12-3 or TRBV12-4 and TRBJ2-7; the TRBD2 assignment by TCRdb is unverifiable without DNA. The CDR3 spans 14 residues. CDR3 loop: CASSGLAGSYEQYF.

The V gene is TRBV12-3 or TRBV12-4, the J gene TRBJ1-1; TCRdb's D call of TRBD1 is untestable without DNA. The CDR3 covers 13 residues. This chain's CDR3 is CASIPGRDTEAFF.

This chain connects TRBV29-1 to TRBJ2-1; TCRdb picks TRBD2, but there is no DNA to check that call. This CDR3 is built from 14 residues. CDR1 SQVTM and CDR2 ANQGSEA come from the germline V gene. The chain's CDR3 is CSAGLSGGYNEQFF.

V gene TRBV10-3 combines with J gene TRBJ2-3; TCRdb gives TRBD1 as the D gene, but with no DNA this cannot be confirmed. CDR3 length: 13 amino acids. Germline values: CDR1 ENHRY, CDR2 SYGVKD. The CDR3 protein is CANGATGADTQYF.

This chain uses TRBV7-2 with TRBJ1-2; checking the TCRdb D call of TRBD1 is not possible without DNA. The germline V gene encodes CDR1 SGHTA and CDR2 FQGNSA. The CDR3 contains 16 residues. The CDR3 spells CASSLASTVSQYGYTF.

V usage is TRBV10-1 and J usage is TRBJ1-6; TCRdb calls TRBD1, which cannot be checked without DNA. This CDR3 comprises 13 residues. Germline V gives CDR1 WNHNN, CDR2 SYGVQD (reference sequence). CDR3 residues: CASNDRPNSPLHF.

The chain employs TRBV11-2 and TRBJ2-7. Per germline, CDR1 SGHAT and CDR2 FQNNGV. The CDR3 is made up of 14 amino acids. The CDR3 loop reads CASSLEPGSNEQYF.

The genes are TRBV10-3 and TRBJ2-7; TCRdb returns TRBD1, unconfirmable since there is no DNA. There are 12 residues in the CDR3. In germline, CDR1 is ENHRY, CDR2 SYGVKD. CDR3 sequence: CAFRSGPYEQYF.

The chain carries TRBV20-1 and TRBJ1-1; TCRdb's D call of TRBD1 is untestable without DNA. From germline, CDR1 is DFQATT and CDR2 SNEGSKA (reference sequence). CDR3 length equals 15 residues. CDR3 protein: CSASYRGIMNTEAFF.

The V gene is TRBV7-2, the J gene TRBJ1-5. Per germline, CDR1 SGHTA and CDR2 FQGNSA. The CDR3 consists of 13 residues. The CDR3 reads CASSQIKYQPQHF.

The rearrangement links TRBV5-1 to TRBJ2-7; there is no DNA to check the TCRdb D call of TRBD2. This CDR3 region has 15 residues. In germline, CDR1 is SGHRS, CDR2 YFSETQ. The CDR3 is CASSHGTSGEYEQYF. Combining the CDR3 with reference TRBV5-1 and TRBJ2-7 gives the whole variable domain KAGVTQTPRYLIKTRGQQVTLSCSPISGHRSVSWYQQTPGQGLQFLFEYFSETQRNKGNFPGRFSGRQFSNSRSEMNVSTLELGDSALYLCASSHGTSGEYEQYFGPGTRLTVT.

The V gene is TRBV29-1, the J gene TRBJ1-1; absent DNA, TCRdb's TRBD1 call cannot be checked. Germline V gene data show CDR1 as SQVTM and CDR2 as ANQGSEA. The CDR3 has 13 residues. CDR3 protein: CSSLKGGNTEAFF.

The rearrangement joins TRBV25-1 to TRBJ1-2. The CDR3 length is 14 residues. Germline CDR1 MGHDK, CDR2 SYGVNS. CDR3 sequence: CASSESGSFYGYTF.

The chain carries TRBV5-1 and TRBJ2-1; TCRdb proposes TRBD1, but this gene call is untestable without DNA. Looked up from germline, CDR1 is SGHRS and CDR2 is YFSETQ. This CDR3 region has 15 residues. The CDR3 sequence: CASSLAGTAYNEQFF.

The rearrangement uses TRBV24-1 and TRBJ2-3; absent DNA, TCRdb's TRBD1 call cannot be checked. The CDR3 sequence is 16 residues long. Germline CDR1 is KGHDR and CDR2 is SFDVKD. CDR3 sequence reads: CATSDFGTGGANTQYF.

This chain connects TRBV7-2 to TRBJ2-7. CDR1 is SGHTA, CDR2 FQGNSA, per germline. The CDR3 is made up of 13 amino acids. The CDR3: CASSLDSGPEQHF. The full variable domain, rest sourced from reference TRBV7-2 and TRBJ2-7, is GAGVSQSPSNKVTEKGKDVELRCDPISGHTALYWYRQSLGQGLEFLIYFQGNSAPDKSGLPSDRFSAERTGGSVSTLTIQRTQQEDSAVYLCASSLDSGPEQHFGPGTRLTVT.

This chain uses TRBV20-1 with TRBJ2-7. The CDR3 loop spans 12 amino acids. Germline values: CDR1 DFQATT, CDR2 SNEGSKA (reference sequence). This chain's CDR3 is CSGQIRAYEQYF.